Following are 15 T cell receptor beta chains from one sample sequenced in a study of cytotoxic CD8 clonotypes in ibrutinib-treated CLL. Sequencing used immunoSEQ multiplex PCR; TCRdb keeps in-frame clones, though not all of them. The sample yields 250,000 to 350,000 clones, 70% to 80% seen once. Sequencing was performed on PBMCs, taken at disease progression, from a patient treated with ibrutinib. The origin of the receptors is a human donor with chronic lymphocytic leukemia.

The gene calls are TRBV7-7 and TRBJ2-3; 9 positions match TRBD2. The germline V gene has CDR1 SSHAT and CDR2 FNYEAQ (reference sequence). Trimming removed 1 base from V and 5 bases from J; junction bases left unmatched: 4. CDR3 length equals 15 residues. The CDR3 bases are TGTGCCAGCAGCTTAGTCGGCGGGAGGGGAGATACGCAGTATTTT. Translating it yields CASSLVGGRGDTQYF.

J is TRBJ2-5 and V is TRBV13; no clear D. Trimming took off 2 bases at V and 2 bases at J, with 15 bases between the two ends. The CDR3 has 16 amino acids. CDR1 PRHDT and CDR2 FYEKMQ come from the germline V gene (reference sequence). The CDR3 is CASSLLSRTGQETQYF. CDR3 nucleotide sequence: TGTGCCAGCAGCTTACTTTCTAGAACCGGGCAAGAGACCCAGTACTTC.

This chain joins TRBV5-6 and TRBJ2-7, with D tentatively TRBD2 (6 bases). Trimming left V 4 bases short and J 4 bases short, with 18 bases between. The germline V gene encodes CDR1 SGHDT and CDR2 YYEEEE. The CDR3 covers 15 residues. CDR3 region: CASSGGAMGWYEQYF. For the CDR3, the DNA is TGTGCCAGCAGCGGAGGGGCTATGGGATGGTACGAGCAGTACTTC.

This rearrangement joins TRBV15 to TRBJ2-5; D possibly corresponds to TRBD2 (5 bases). Per the germline V gene, CDR1 is LNHNV and CDR2 is YYDKDF (reference sequence). The CDR3 loop spans 14 amino acids. Trimming removed 0 bases at V and 3 bases at J, with 8 bases between. In DNA, the CDR3 is TGTGCCACCAGCAGAGATCTGAGGGAAGAGACCCAGTACTTC. It translates to CATSRDLREETQYF.

The chain uses TRBV4-1 and TRBJ2-5; a possible D gene is TRBD1 (5 bases). Between the trimmed V and J ends, which lost 1 base and 1 base, there was a span of 7 bases. CDR3 length equals 14 residues. From germline, CDR1 is MGHRA and CDR2 YSYEKL. Written as DNA, the CDR3 is TGCGCCAGCAGCCAAGCAGGGCGCCAAGAGACCCAGTACTTC. Its protein product is CASSQAGRQETQYF.

The rearrangement uses TRBV15 and TRBJ1-3, with D unclear. V was pared by 4 bases and J by 4 bases, with 8 bases between. There are 13 residues in the CDR3. Per the germline V gene, CDR1 is LNHNV and CDR2 is YYDKDF (reference sequence). The CDR3 reads CATSIHVGNTIYF. The CDR3, as DNA: TGTGCCACCAGCATCCACGTGGGAAACACCATATATTTT.

The V gene is TRBV5-5, the J gene TRBJ2-2; no reliable D call. Germline values: CDR1 SGHKS, CDR2 YYEKEE (reference sequence). This CDR3 comprises 15 residues. V lost 0 bases and J 0 bases, leaving 6 bases between the germline ends. The CDR3 reads CASSLVMANTGELFF. The CDR3 region has the DNA TGTGCCAGCAGCTTGGTTATGGCGAACACCGGGGAGCTGTTTTTT.

The chain couples TRBV6-1 to TRBJ2-7; the D call may be TRBD1 or TRBD2 (5 bases each). Trimming cost V 10 bases and J 2 bases, with 15 bases left between them. Germline lookup yields CDR1 MNHNS and CDR2 SASEGT. The CDR3 is 13 amino acids. CDR3 DNA: TGTGCCACGAACCGGGACCCTACCTACGAGCAGTACTTC. Its protein is CATNRDPTYEQYF.

The chain combines TRBV15 with TRBJ1-5, with 8 bases that match TRBD1. The CDR3 is made up of 17 amino acids. Germline loops: CDR1 LNHNV, CDR2 YYDKDF (reference sequence). Trimming took 8 bases from V and 1 from J; bases not matched to a gene: 13. The CDR3 is CATRDPGQAISNQPQHF. The CDR3 DNA is TGTGCCACCCGAGATCCGGGACAGGCGATAAGCAATCAGCCCCAGCATTTT.

This clone was picked up one time. The chain combines TRBV6-1 with TRBJ1-1; D remains ambiguous. V was pared by 6 bases and J by 1 base, with 9 bases between. There are 13 residues in the CDR3. Germline CDR1 and CDR2: MNHNS and SASEGT. In DNA, the CDR3 is TGTGCCAGCAGCCACCCCAGGAACACTGAAGCTTTCTTT. It translates to CASSHPRNTEAFF.

The chain couples TRBV7-6 to TRBJ2-2, with 7 bases aligning to TRBD2. CDR1 and CDR2 from the germline V gene are SGHVS and FNYEAQ. The CDR3 sequence is 18 residues long. V trimming: 2 bases; J trimming: 4 bases; junction bases outside the gene matches: 13. CDR3 sequence reads: CASSLIGLLAASTGELFF. The CDR3 DNA reads as TGTGCCAGCAGCTTAATAGGTCTCCTAGCGGCGAGCACCGGGGAGCTGTTTTTT.

The V call is TRBV7-9, the J call TRBJ1-1; D gene unclear. Germline V lookup: CDR1 SEHNR, CDR2 FQNEAQ (reference sequence). This CDR3 has 17 residues. Trimming removed 7 bases at V and 1 base at J, with 22 bases between. CDR3 loop: CASTPVRVLVGNTEAFF. As DNA, the CDR3 is TGTGCCAGCACCCCAGTGCGGGTGTTGGTAGGGAACACTGAAGCTTTCTTT.

V gene TRBV27 combines with J gene TRBJ2-3, with D perhaps matching TRBD2 (5 bases). This CDR3 is 16 amino acids long. In germline, CDR1 is MNHEY, CDR2 SMNVEV (reference sequence). Trimming pared 5 bases from V and 4 bases from J, leaving 19 bases between. CDR3 DNA sequence: TGTGCCAGCAGTCCCTCACTAGGACCCGGCCCAGATACGCAGTATTTT. Translating gives CASSPSLGPGPDTQYF.

The rearrangement uses TRBV7-6 and TRBJ1-5, with no clear D. V was pared by 2 bases and J by 4 bases, with 6 bases between. CDR1 SGHVS and CDR2 FNYEAQ come from the germline V gene. CDR3 length equals 13 residues. The CDR3 DNA reads TGTGCCAGCAGCTTATCCCAGAATCAGCCCCAGCATTTT. Its protein product is CASSLSQNQPQHF.

J is TRBJ2-1 and V is TRBV19; TRBD1 is a possible D gene (5 bases). Per germline, CDR1 LNHDA and CDR2 SQIVND (reference sequence). V was shortened by 0 bases and J by 0 bases, with 9 bases between the two germline ends. This CDR3 comprises 16 residues. The CDR3 coding sequence is TGTGCCAGTAGTATAGATTCGCAGGGCTCCTACAATGAGCAGTTCTTC. Amino acid sequence: CASSIDSQGSYNEQFF.